These T cell receptor beta chains were read from a single sample in a study of shared clonotypes between healthy human individuals. Only in-frame clones appear in the TCRdb table, and some are missing; sequencing was by immunoSEQ multiplex PCR. Of some 580,000 clones detected, approximately 97% appear once; the ten largest clones hold 0.057%. Specimen: naive CD4+ T cells sorted from blood. The receptors stem from a woman in her thirties in good health. Both conserved end residues are part of each CDR3. D genes are given only for firm matches. Clone size appears in some rows only: once, few, many, or a class for an expanded clone.

>TRBJ2-7|TRBV28|TRBD1|once
TGTGCCAGCAGTTCCACCGACAGGGTCGAGCAGTACTTC
CASSSTDRVEQYF
>TRBJ2-1|TRBV7-9|TRBD2|.
TGTGCCAGCAGGTCCGGGACTAGCGGACCATTGAGCTCCTACAATGAGCAGTTCTTC
CASRSGTSGPLSSYNEQFF
>TRBJ1-2|TRBV11-2|.|.
TGTGCCAGCAGCTTAGAGGGGGACATCTATGGCTACACCTTC
CASSLEGDIYGYTF
>TRBJ1-2|TRBV10-2|.|.
TGCGCCAGCGGGGACTATGGCTACACCTTC
CASGDYGYTF
>TRBJ1-1|TRBV18|.|.
TGTGCCAGCTTGCGTTCAAAGACGGACATCATCGGGTACACTGAAGCTTTCTTT
CASLRSKTDIIGYTEAFF
>TRBJ1-5|TRBV10-2|.|.
TGCGCCAGCAGTGAGTCGCCAGGAAAAGATAGCAATCAGCCCCAGCATTTT
CASSESPGKDSNQPQHF
>TRBJ1-1|TRBV7-2|.|.
TGTGCCAGCAGCTTAGGCGCGGGGACTGAAGCTTTCTTT
CASSLGAGTEAFF
>TRBJ2-2|TRBV5-1|TRBD1|.
TGCGCCAGCAGCAAACAGGGGGCTCTAAACACCGGGGAGCTGTTTTTT
CASSKQGALNTGELFF
>TRBJ1-6|TRBV30|.|.
TGTGCCTGGGGGAACAATTCACCCCTCCACTTT
CAWGNNSPLHF
>TRBJ2-7|TRBV2|TRBD2|.
TGTGCCAGCAGTGAAGAGGTAGCGGGTATCTACGAGCAGTACTTC
CASSEEVAGIYEQYF
>TRBJ2-6|TRBV5-8|TRBD1|once
TGTGCCAGCAGCTTTTGGACAGGGGCGTACTCTGGGGCCAACGTCCTGACTTTC
CASSFWTGAYSGANVLTF
>TRBJ1-5|TRBV4-1|TRBD1|.
TGCGCCACCCTCTGGGGGGGACAGGCTTTCAATCAGCCCCAGCATTTT
CATLWGGQAFNQPQHF
>TRBJ2-3|TRBV11-3|TRBD2|.
TGTGCCAGCAGCTTAGATCCGGGGGGTACGCAGTATTTT
CASSLDPGGTQYF
>TRBJ2-3|TRBV5-8|TRBD2|.
TGTGCCAGCAGCTCCCAGGGGACTAGCGGGAGGGATACAGATACGCAGTATTTT
CASSSQGTSGRDTDTQYF
>TRBJ2-1|TRBV7-2|.|once
TGTGCCAGCAGCTTAGGAGGCAAGCAGTTCTTC
CASSLGGKQFF
>TRBJ2-2|TRBV19|TRBD1|.
TGTGCCAGTAGTATTAGGGGGACAGGGGCGAACACCGGGGAGCTGTTTTTT
CASSIRGTGANTGELFF
>TRBJ2-3|TRBV9|TRBD2|.
TGTGCCAGCAGCGCCGGACTAGCGGCCACAGATACGCAGTATTTT
CASSAGLAATDTQYF
>TRBJ1-5|TRBV7-8|TRBD1|.
TGTGCCAGCAGCTTAGTCGGACAGGCGCTAAATCAGCCCCAGCATTTT
CASSLVGQALNQPQHF
>TRBJ2-2|TRBV27|.|.
TGTGCCAGCAGCGGGGGGCGGAGCGGGTCGAACACCGGGGAGCTGTTTTTT
CASSGGRSGSNTGELFF
>TRBJ2-3|TRBV18|.|.
TGTGCCAGCTCACTTGGCACAGATACGCAGTATTTT
CASSLGTDTQYF
>TRBJ2-2|TRBV2|TRBD2|.
TGTGCCAGCAGTGGACTAGCGACCCACACCGGGGAGCTGTTTTTT
CASSGLATHTGELFF
>TRBJ2-5|TRBV5-4|TRBD2|.
TGTGCCAGCAGCCTGGGGTCTAGCGGACAAGAGACCCAGTACTTC
CASSLGSSGQETQYF
>TRBJ2-7|TRBV5-6|TRBD2|.
TGTGCCAGCAGCTTGACTAGCGGGAGTAGCTACGAGCAGTACTTC
CASSLTSGSSYEQYF
>TRBJ2-3|TRBV6-5|TRBD1|.
TGTGCCAGCAGCAGGGACAGGCGCACAGATACGCAGTATTTT
CASSRDRRTDTQYF
>TRBJ2-4|TRBV11-2|.|.
TGTGCCAGCAGCCCTGCCTGGGGGCCCGAAAACATTCAGTACTTC
CASSPAWGPENIQYF
>TRBJ2-2|TRBV9|TRBD1|.
TGTGCCAGCAGCATACCGACAGGGGGCCAAAGCACCGGGGAGCTGTTTTTT
CASSIPTGGQSTGELFF
>TRBJ2-3|TRBV7-9|.|.
TGTGCCAGCAGGTCCGCGAGCCAGCTCGCAGATACGCAGTATTTT
CASRSASQLADTQYF
>TRBJ2-7|TRBV18|.|.
TGTGCCAGCTCGGACGCTCTAGCTAACGAGCAGTACTTC
CASSDALANEQYF
>TRBJ2-7|TRBV5-1|.|.
TGCGCCAGCAGCTGGCGGGGGCGAAGCTCCTACGAGCAGTACTTC
CASSWRGRSSYEQYF
>TRBJ1-2|TRBV7-9|TRBD1|.
TGTGCCAGCAGCAGGGGACAGGGGGCGGGTGGCTACACCTTC
CASSRGQGAGGYTF
>TRBJ2-2|TRBV5-1|.|.
TGCGCCAGCAGCCCCTCGGGAACGAACACCGGGGAGCTGTTTTTT
CASSPSGTNTGELFF
>TRBJ2-7|TRBV28|.|.
TGTGCCAGCCACCAGCCGCCCTACGAGCAGTACTTC
CASHQPPYEQYF
>TRBJ2-3|TRBV5-1|TRBD2|.
TGCGCCAGCAGCGCCGGGACTAGCGGGAGGGATACGCAGTATTTT
CASSAGTSGRDTQYF
>TRBJ2-5|TRBV6-1|.|.
TGTGCCAGCAGGGGCAGGCAAGAGACCCAGTACTTC
CASRGRQETQYF
>TRBJ2-7|TRBV28|TRBD2|.
TGTGCCAGCAGCCTAGCGGGAGGACAATACGAGCAGTACTTC
CASSLAGGQYEQYF
>TRBJ1-2|TRBV21-1|.|.
TGTGCCAGCAGCCCACAGGGGGGGGATTACCAGGGATTCTATGGCTACACCTTC
CASSPQGGDYQGFYGYTF
>TRBJ2-3|TRBV11-2|.|.
TGTGCCAGCAGCTTCCCAGATACGCAGTATTTT
CASSFPDTQYF
>TRBJ2-7|TRBV28|.|.
TGTGCCAGCAGTTTACCCTTTGAGGGCTACGAGCAGTACTTC
CASSLPFEGYEQYF
>TRBJ1-4|TRBV5-4|.|.
TGTGCCAGCAGCTTGAATACAGAGATTGAAAAACTGTTTTTT
CASSLNTEIEKLFF
>TRBJ2-7|TRBV5-6|.|.
TGTGCCAGCAGCTCCACAGGGATCCCCTACGAGCAGTACTTC
CASSSTGIPYEQYF
>TRBJ2-3|TRBV18|TRBD1|.
TGTGCCAGCTCCAGGACAGGGGGCGCGGTGGGCACAGATACGCAGTATTTT
CASSRTGGAVGTDTQYF
>TRBJ1-5|TRBV6-5|.|.
TGTGCCAGCAGTTCCGGATATAGCAATCAGCCCCAGCATTTT
CASSSGYSNQPQHF